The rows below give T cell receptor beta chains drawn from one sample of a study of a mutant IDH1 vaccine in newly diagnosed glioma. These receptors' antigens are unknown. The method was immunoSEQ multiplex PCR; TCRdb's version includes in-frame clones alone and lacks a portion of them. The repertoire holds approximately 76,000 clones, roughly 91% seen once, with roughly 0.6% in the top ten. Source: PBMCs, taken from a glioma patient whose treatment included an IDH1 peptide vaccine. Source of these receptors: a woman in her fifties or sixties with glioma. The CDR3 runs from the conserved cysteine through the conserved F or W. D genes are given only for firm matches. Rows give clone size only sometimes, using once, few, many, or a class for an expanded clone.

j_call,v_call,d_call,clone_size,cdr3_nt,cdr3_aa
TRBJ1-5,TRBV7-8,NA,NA,TGTGCCAGCAGCCGATCGGACAGCCTCAATCAGCCCCAGCATTTT,CASSRSDSLNQPQHF
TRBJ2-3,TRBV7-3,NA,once,TGTGCCAGCAGCTACGGACTGAGCACAGATACGCAGTATTTT,CASSYGLSTDTQYF
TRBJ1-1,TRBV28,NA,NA,TGTGCCAGCAGTTTATACGGGGTGGGAGCTTTCTTT,CASSLYGVGAFF
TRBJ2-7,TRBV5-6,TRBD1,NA,TGTGCCAGCAGGGCCGGACAGGGGGGCGAGCAGTACTTC,CASRAGQGGEQYF
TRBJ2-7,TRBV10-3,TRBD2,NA,TGTGCCATCAGTGAGCCGGGAGAGGGTAGCGGGAGGGCCAACGAGCAGTACTTC,CAISEPGEGSGRANEQYF
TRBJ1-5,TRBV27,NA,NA,TGTGCCAGCAGTGCCCGGGGTGAGTATCAGCCCCAGCATTTT,CASSARGEYQPQHF
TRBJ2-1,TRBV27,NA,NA,TGTGCCAGCAGTGAAAGGGACCCCTACAATGAGCAGTTCTTC,CASSERDPYNEQFF
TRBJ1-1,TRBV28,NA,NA,TGTGCCAGCAGTTTTGACCCTGGGTTGGGAGGAAGGGCTTTCTTT,CASSFDPGLGGRAFF
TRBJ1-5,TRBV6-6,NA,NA,TGTGCCAGCAGCCCCACCACTCAGCCCCAGCATTTT,CASSPTTQPQHF
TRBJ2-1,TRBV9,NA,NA,TGTGCCAGCAGCGCCTCCGGGGGACTGGGAAACAATGAGCAGTTCTTC,CASSASGGLGNNEQFF
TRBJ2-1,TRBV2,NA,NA,TGTGCCAGCAGCCTGACGGGACGTCATGAGCAGTTCTTC,CASSLTGRHEQFF
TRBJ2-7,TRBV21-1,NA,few,TGTGCCAGCAGCCACCCCAGGAATAGTAACTCCTACGAGCAGTACTTC,CASSHPRNSNSYEQYF
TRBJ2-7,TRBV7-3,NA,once,TGTGCCAGCAGCTTGGTGGTCGCTACCTTTCATCGGAGCTCCTACGAGCAGTACTTC,CASSLVVATFHRSSYEQYF
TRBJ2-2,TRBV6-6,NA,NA,TGTGCCAGCAGTTACGCGTACGGGGGGCCCGGGGAGCTGTTTTTT,CASSYAYGGPGELFF
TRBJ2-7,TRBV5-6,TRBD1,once,TGTGCCAGCGGACTCGGGACAGGGTCCGAGCAGTACTTC,CASGLGTGSEQYF
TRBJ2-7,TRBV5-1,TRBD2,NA,TGCGCCAGCAGCTTGCTGGGACTAGCTGTCTACGAGCAGTACTTC,CASSLLGLAVYEQYF
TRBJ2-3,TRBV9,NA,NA,TGTGCCAGCAGTGATAGCTCCCATCTCACAGATACGCAGTATTTT,CASSDSSHLTDTQYF
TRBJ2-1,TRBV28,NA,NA,TGTGCCAGCAGTTTGACAGGTTCCTACAATGAGCAGTTCTTC,CASSLTGSYNEQFF
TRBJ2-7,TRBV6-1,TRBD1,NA,TGTGCCAGCAGCCGACAGGGGAACGAGCAGTACTTC,CASSRQGNEQYF
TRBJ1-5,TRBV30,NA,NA,TGTGCCTGGAGTGTCCGAGGCAGCCGCCAATCAGCCCCAGCATTT,CAWSVRGSRQSAPAF
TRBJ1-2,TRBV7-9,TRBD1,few,TGTGCCAGCAGCCCAAACTGGGACAGGGAGGGCTACACCTTC,CASSPNWDREGYTF
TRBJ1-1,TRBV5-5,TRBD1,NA,TGTGCCAGCAGAGAGGGGGCGGGTGAAGCTTTCTTT,CASREGAGEAFF
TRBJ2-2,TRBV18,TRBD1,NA,TGTGCCAGCTCGCCTCCCGGGACAGCGAACACCGGGGAGCTGTTTTTT,CASSPPGTANTGELFF
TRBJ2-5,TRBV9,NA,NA,TGTGCCAGCAGCGTAAAAGCCAGGGCCGGGGAGACCCAGTACTTC,CASSVKARAGETQYF
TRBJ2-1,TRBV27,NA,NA,TGTGCCAGCAGTTTAGGTAGGCCAGGTAAGTACAATGAGCAGTTCTTC,CASSLGRPGKYNEQFF
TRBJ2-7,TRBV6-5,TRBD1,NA,TGTGCCAGCAGCACCGGGACAGGGCAGCCTGGGCACTTC,CASSTGTGQPGHF
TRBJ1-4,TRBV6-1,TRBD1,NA,TGTGCCAGCAGTGAGCCGGGACAGCTTGCAACTAATGAAAAACTGTTTTTT,CASSEPGQLATNEKLFF
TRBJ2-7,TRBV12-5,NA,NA,TGTGCTAGTGGTTTGGTTAGTAACGGGATCTCCTACGAGCAGTACTTC,CASGLVSNGISYEQYF
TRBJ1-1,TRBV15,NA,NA,TGTGCCACCAGCAGACAGGGGATGAACACTGAAGCTTTCTTT,CATSRQGMNTEAFF
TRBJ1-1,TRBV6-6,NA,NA,TGTGCCAGCAGGTATTCAGGGCGGTGGAACACTGAAGCTTTCTTT,CASRYSGRWNTEAFF
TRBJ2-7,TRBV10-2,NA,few,TGCGCCACCTCGGCAGGGGGACTACCCGAGCAGTACTTC,CATSAGGLPEQYF
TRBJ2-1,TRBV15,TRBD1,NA,TGTGCCACCGGGACAGGGGCCTACAATGAGCAGTTCTTC,CATGTGAYNEQFF
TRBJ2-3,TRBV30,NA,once,TGTGCCTGGAGTAGGGGGACAGATACGCAGTATTTT,CAWSRGTDTQYF
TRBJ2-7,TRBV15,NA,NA,TGTGCCACCAGCTTGGGGCTCGGGCTCTACGAGCAGTACTTC,CATSLGLGLYEQYF
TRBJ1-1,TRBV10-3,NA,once,TGTGCCATCATCTCTGGGTCGGGGATGAACACTGAAGCTTTCTTT,CAIISGSGMNTEAFF
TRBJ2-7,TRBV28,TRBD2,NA,TGTGCCAGCAGTTTTAGGAGACTAGCGGCCTACGAGCAGTACTTC,CASSFRRLAAYEQYF
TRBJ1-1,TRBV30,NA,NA,TGTGCCTGGAGCGTGGGGGGTGAAGCTTTCTTT,CAWSVGGEAFF
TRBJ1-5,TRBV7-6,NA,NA,TGTGCCAGCAGCTTAGCGAGGGATAGCAATCAGCCCCAGCATTTT,CASSLARDSNQPQHF
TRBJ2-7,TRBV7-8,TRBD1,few,TGTGCCAGCAGGTGGGGACAGGGGGGGAACGAGCAGTACTTC,CASRWGQGGNEQYF
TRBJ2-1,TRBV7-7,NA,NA,TGTGCTAGCAGCTCAGGTCTAGCGTCTTACAATGAGCAGTTCTTC,CASSSGLASYNEQFF
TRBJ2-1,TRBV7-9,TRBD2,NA,TGTGCCAGCAGCACGACTAGCGGGGCCCTAAGCTCCTACAATGAGCAGTTCTTC,CASSTTSGALSSYNEQFF
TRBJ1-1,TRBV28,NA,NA,TGTGCCAGCAGTTTGAGCGAAGGGGCGATGAACGCTTTCTTT,CASSLSEGAMNAFF
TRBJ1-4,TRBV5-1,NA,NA,TGCGTCAGCAGCTTGGTAGGGGGGTCTAATGAAAAACTGTTTTTT,CVSSLVGGSNEKLFF
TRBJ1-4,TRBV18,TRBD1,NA,TGTGCCAGCTCACCACAGGGGGCAGGAACTAATGAAAAACTGTTTTTT,CASSPQGAGTNEKLFF
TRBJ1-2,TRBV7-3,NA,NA,TGTGCCAGCAGCTTACAGCCAGGGTATGGCTACACCTTC,CASSLQPGYGYTF
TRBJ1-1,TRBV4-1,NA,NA,TGCGCCAGCAGCTCAAGATCTTCAAACATGAACACTGAAGCTTTCTTT,CASSSRSSNMNTEAFF
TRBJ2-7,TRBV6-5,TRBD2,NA,TGTGCCAGCAGCCCCTGGGGGGGCTACGAGCAGTACTTC,CASSPWGGYEQYF
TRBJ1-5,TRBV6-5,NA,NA,TGTGCCAGCAGTTACGGGCAGGGCAGGCAGCCCCAGCATTTT,CASSYGQGRQPQHF
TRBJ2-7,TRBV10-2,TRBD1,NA,TGCGCCAGCAGTCATCCCGCAGGACAGGGGAGCAACGAGCAGTACTTC,CASSHPAGQGSNEQYF
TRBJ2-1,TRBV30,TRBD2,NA,TGTGCCTGGAGTGTACCCCCACTAGCGGGAGGGAATGAGCAGTTCTTC,CAWSVPPLAGGNEQFF
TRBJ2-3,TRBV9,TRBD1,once,TGTGCCAGCAGCCCGGACAGGGAGTTCCTGGATACGCAGTATTTT,CASSPDREFLDTQYF
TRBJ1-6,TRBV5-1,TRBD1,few,TGCGCCAGCAAACGGGACAGGGGAAGTTCACCCCTCCACTTT,CASKRDRGSSPLHF
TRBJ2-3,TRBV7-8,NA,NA,TGTGCCAGCAGCTTCGGGTGGGTTTCTGGCGGTCCACGGACCGATACGCAGTATTTT,CASSFGWVSGGPRTDTQYF